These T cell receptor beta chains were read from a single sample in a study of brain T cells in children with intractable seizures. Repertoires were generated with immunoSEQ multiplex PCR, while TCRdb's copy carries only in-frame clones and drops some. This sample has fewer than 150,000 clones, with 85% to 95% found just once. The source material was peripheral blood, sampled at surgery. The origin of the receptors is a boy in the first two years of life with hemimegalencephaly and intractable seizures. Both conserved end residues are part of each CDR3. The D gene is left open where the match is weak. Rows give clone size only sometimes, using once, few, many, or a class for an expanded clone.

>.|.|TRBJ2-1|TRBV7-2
CASSLHASRVFF
TGTGCCAGCAGCTTACACGCTTCGAGGGTGTTCTTC
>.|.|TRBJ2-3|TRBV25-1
CASSGQGNTDTQYF
TGTGCCAGCAGTGGTCAGGGGAACACAGATACGCAGTATTTT
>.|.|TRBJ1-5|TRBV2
CASSEAGPGQPQHF
TGTGCCAGCAGTGAAGCAGGGCCAGGTCAGCCCCAGCATTTT
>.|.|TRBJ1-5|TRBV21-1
CASSIKLGVRDRGRQGHF
TGTGCCAGCAGCATAAAATTAGGTGTTCGGGACAGGGGGCGACAGGGGCATTTT
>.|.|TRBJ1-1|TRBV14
CASSRTVNTEAFF
TGTGCCAGCAGCCGGACAGTGAACACTGAAGCTTTCTTT
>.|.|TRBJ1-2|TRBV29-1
CSVVSQSYGYTF
TGCAGCGTTGTTAGTCAGTCCTATGGCTACACCTTC
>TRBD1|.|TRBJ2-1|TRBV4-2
CASSHPGAGGNEQFF
TGTGCCAGCAGCCATCCCGGGGCAGGGGGAAATGAGCAGTTCTTC
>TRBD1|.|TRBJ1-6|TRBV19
CASSTPGTGSSPLHF
TGTGCCAGTAGTACCCCCGGGACAGGGAGTTCACCCCTCCACTTT
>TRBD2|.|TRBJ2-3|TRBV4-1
CASSQESGTSQGSTDTQYF
TGCGCCAGCAGCCAGGAAAGCGGGACTAGCCAGGGGAGCACAGATACGCAGTATTTT
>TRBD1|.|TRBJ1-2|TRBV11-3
CASSRDRGRGYTF
TGTGCCAGCAGCCGCGACAGGGGGCGAGGCTACACCTTC
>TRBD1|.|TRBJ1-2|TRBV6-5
CASNPRGGYGYTF
TGTGCCAGCAATCCCAGGGGGGGGTATGGCTACACCTTC
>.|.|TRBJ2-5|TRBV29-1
CSVRGVAPSQETQYF
TGCAGCGTGAGGGGGGTAGCCCCGAGCCAAGAGACCCAGTACTTC
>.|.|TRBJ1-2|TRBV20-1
CSASPFIGYTF
TGCAGTGCTAGCCCCTTTATTGGCTACACCTTC
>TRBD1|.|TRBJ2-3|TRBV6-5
CASSPGQVTDTQYF
TGTGCCAGCAGCCCGGGACAGGTGACAGATACGCAGTATTTT
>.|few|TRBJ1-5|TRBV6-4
CASSGRGQPQHF
TGTGCCAGCAGCGGCAGGGGACAGCCCCAGCATTTT
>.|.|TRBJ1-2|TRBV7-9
CASSFNYGYTF
TGTGCCAGCAGCTTTAACTATGGCTACACCTTC
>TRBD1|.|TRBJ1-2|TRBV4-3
CASSRSTGSDYGYTF
TGCGCCAGCAGCCGATCGACAGGGTCCGACTATGGCTACACCTTC
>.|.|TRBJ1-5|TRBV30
CAWQGGPHQPQHF
TGTGCCTGGCAGGGTGGTCCCCATCAGCCCCAGCATTTT
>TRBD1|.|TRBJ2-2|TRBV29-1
CSVPAFRTGGGELFF
TGCAGCGTCCCCGCCTTTAGGACAGGGGGCGGGGAGCTGTTTTTT
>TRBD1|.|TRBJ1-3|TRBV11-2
CASSLDLGTVASGNTIYF
TGTGCCAGCAGCTTAGATCTGGGGACAGTTGCCTCTGGAAACACCATATATTTT
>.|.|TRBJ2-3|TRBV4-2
CASSQDRLFNTQYF
TGTGCCAGCAGCCAAGATCGTCTGTTTAATACGCAGTATTTT
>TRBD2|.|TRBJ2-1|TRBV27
CASSLPGTRRGEQFF
TGTGCCAGCAGTTTACCCGGGACTAGGAGGGGTGAGCAGTTCTTC
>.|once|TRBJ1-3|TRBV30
CAWTPAGAYLSGNTIYF
TGTGCCTGGACCCCCGCAGGGGCCTATCTCTCAGGAAACACCATATATTTT
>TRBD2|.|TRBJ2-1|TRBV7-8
CASSLKGLAGAGFAEQFF
TGTGCCAGCAGCTTAAAGGGACTAGCGGGAGCCGGATTTGCGGAGCAGTTCTTC
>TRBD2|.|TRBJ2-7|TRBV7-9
CASSLDLGGLASSYEQYF
TGTGCCAGCAGCTTAGACCTGGGAGGACTAGCGAGCTCCTACGAGCAGTACTTC
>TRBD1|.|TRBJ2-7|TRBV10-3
CAISGRTGSYEQYF
TGTGCCATCAGTGGGAGGACAGGCTCCTACGAGCAGTACTTC